These 22 T cell receptor beta chains share one sample of origin, sequenced in a study of patients and donors after allogeneic stem cell transplantation. TCRdb fed the RT-PCR reads into MiXCR, producing one record per CDR3 protein. Among 84,000 or so distinct CDR3 sequences listed, around 46% were seen once. Sequencing input: blood, either unsorted or a sorted T cell fraction (not recorded which). The source of these receptors is a human donor who was either an allogeneic HSCT recipient or a stem cell or donor lymphocyte infusion donor (not recorded which). It is not recorded whose cells these are; they may come from a transplant donor.

V and J are TRBV3-1 and TRBJ2-7; D tentatively fits TRBD1 or TRBD2 (5 bases each). Trimming took 3 bases from V and 6 from J, leaving 12 bases between them. The length of the CDR3 is 13 residues. Germline-derived CDR1 and CDR2 are LGHDT and YNNKEL (reference sequence). The CDR3 reads CASSQHRDGEQYF. CDR3 bases: TGTGCCAGCAGCCAGCACCGGGACGGCGAGCAGTACTTC.

The rearrangement links TRBV5-1 to TRBJ1-1, with D possibly TRBD1 on 5 matching bases. Looked up from germline, CDR1 is SGHRS and CDR2 is YFSETQ. V shed 2 bases and J shed 6 bases, with 14 bases lying between them. This CDR3 is built from 14 residues. CDR3 coding DNA: TGCGCCAGCAGCTTTACCAAGGGGAGGGCTGAAGCTTTCTTT. As protein: CASSFTKGRAEAFF.

This chain links TRBV5-1 with TRBJ2-1; D gene uncertain. Germline V gene lookup returns CDR1 SGHRS and CDR2 YFSETQ. V lost 2 bases and J 7 bases, leaving 7 bases between the germline ends. The length of the CDR3 is 12 residues. The DNA for the CDR3 is TGCGCCAGCAGCTTAGCGTTTAATGAGCAGTTCTTC. Its translation: CASSLAFNEQFF.

This clonotype was seen a handful of times. The CDR3 DNA is TGTGCCAGCAGCCCTACCCGCCGGTGGAACTATGGCTACACCTTC. Translated, it gives CASSPTRRWNYGYTF. V usage is TRBV5-6 and J usage is TRBJ1-2; D is unresolved. V lost 4 bases and J lost 2, with 15 bases in between. Germline V gives CDR1 SGHDT, CDR2 YYEEEE. There are 15 residues in the CDR3.

This sequence joins TRBV4-3 and TRBJ1-2; 11 bases line up with TRBD1. This CDR3 comprises 15 residues. The junction had 5 bases not matched to a gene; V was cut back by 4 bases and J by 4 bases. In germline, CDR1 is LGHNA, CDR2 YSLEER. The CDR3 DNA sequence: TGCGCCAGCAGCCCGAGGACAGGGGGCATCTATGGCTACACCTTC. Amino acid sequence: CASSPRTGGIYGYTF.

The table lists this clonotype with a few counts. This chain joins TRBV7-8 and TRBJ1-2, with unresolved D. Trimming left V 5 bases short and J 4 bases short, with 11 bases between. Germline CDR1 and CDR2: SGHVS and FQNEAQ. The CDR3 is made up of 13 amino acids. The CDR3 DNA follows: TGTGCCAGCAGCCCCGATGGGATCTATGGCTACACCTTC. As protein: CASSPDGIYGYTF.

The chain employs TRBV7-2 and TRBJ1-5, with D unresolved. This CDR3 region has 16 residues. Germline loops: CDR1 SGHTA, CDR2 FQGNSA. V lost 3 bases and J lost 0, with 12 bases in between. In DNA, the CDR3 is TGTGCCAGCAGCTTCCGCTGGACGGATAGCAATCAGCCCCAGCATTTT. This translates into CASSFRWTDSNQPQHF.

This clonotype was observed at least ten times. The chain joins TRBV10-3 to TRBJ1-1, with D perhaps matching TRBD1 (6 bases). CDR1 is ENHRY and CDR2 is SYGVKD in the germline V gene. Trimming pared 7 bases from V and 6 bases from J, leaving 15 bases between. The CDR3 sequence is 13 residues long. The CDR3 sequence: CAITPTGRAEAFF. As DNA, the CDR3 is TGTGCCATCACTCCGACAGGTCGGGCTGAAGCTTTCTTT.

The rearrangement joins TRBV28 to TRBJ1-1; D possibly corresponds to TRBD1 (5 bases). Germline-derived CDR1 and CDR2 are MDHEN and SYDVKM. V lost 7 bases and J lost 1, with 13 bases in between. The CDR3 consists of 14 residues. The CDR3 is CASNTEGRNTEAFF. The CDR3, as DNA: TGTGCCAGCAACACCGAGGGGAGGAACACTGAAGCTTTCTTT.

This clonotype showed up just a few times. The CDR3, as DNA: TGTGCCAGCAGTTACTTCCCGGAACCTAACTATGGCTACACCTTC. Its protein product is CASSYFPEPNYGYTF. The chain is built from TRBV6-2 or TRBV6-3 and TRBJ1-2, with no clear D. Deletions cut 1 base from V and 0 bases from J, with 9 bases between. Germline CDR1 is MNHEY and CDR2 is SVGEGT. This CDR3 region has 15 residues.

CDR3 amino acids: CASSVDRQETQYF. CDR3 in DNA: TGTGCCAGCAGCGTAGACAGACAAGAGACCCAGTACTTC. The J gene is TRBJ2-5, the V gene TRBV9; no clear D. Trimming removed 0 bases from V and 2 bases from J, with 5 bases in between. The germline V gene has CDR1 SGDLS and CDR2 YYNGEE. The CDR3 extends over 13 amino acids.

This clonotype was detected a few times. This chain links TRBV6-5 with TRBJ1-6; no clear D gene. The germline V gene has CDR1 MNHEY and CDR2 SVGAGI. V gave up 0 bases and J gave up 0 bases, with 18 bases separating them. The CDR3 totals 20 residues. CDR3 DNA sequence: TGTGCCAGCAGTTACTCTTCCCGGTTGGGCCCAAGCTCCTATAATTCACCCCTCCACTTT. Protein sequence: CASSYSSRLGPSSYNSPLHF.

This chain joins TRBV7-2 and TRBJ2-4; D unresolved. The CDR3 extends over 11 amino acids. Germline assignment: CDR1 SGHTA and CDR2 FQGNSA. Trimming pared 5 bases from V and 4 bases from J, leaving 3 bases between. CDR3 sequence: CASSIKNIQYF. CDR3 DNA sequence: TGTGCCAGCAGCATAAAAAACATTCAGTACTTC. Full variable domain (rest looked up from reference TRBV7-2 and TRBJ2-4): GAGVSQSPSNKVTEKGKDVELRCDPISGHTALYWYRQSLGQGLEFLIYFQGNSAPDKSGLPSDRFSAERTGGSVSTLTIQRTQQEDSAVYLCASSIKNIQYFGAGTRLSVL.

The V and J genes are TRBV6-5 and TRBJ1-3; no clear D gene. V gave up 4 bases and J gave up 1 base, with 8 bases separating them. Germline CDR1 MNHEY, CDR2 SVGAGI. The CDR3 loop spans 14 amino acids. CDR3 DNA sequence: TGTGCCAGCAGTTTACGGAGGTCTGGAAACACCATATATTTT. It encodes CASSLRRSGNTIYF.

This clonotype was detected only a few times. The gene calls are TRBV4-3 and TRBJ1-1; the D is unclear. Between the trimmed V and J ends, which lost 0 bases and 1 base, there was a span of 12 bases. Germline V gene lookup returns CDR1 LGHNA and CDR2 YSLEER. CDR3 size: 16 residues. The CDR3 DNA reads TGCGCCAGCAGCCAAGATTACCACGCTTCGAACACTGAAGCTTTCTTT. This translates into CASSQDYHASNTEAFF.

The chain uses TRBV6-5 and TRBJ2-7; 8 nucleotides align to TRBD1. V gave up 0 bases and J gave up 1 base; unmatched junction bases: 11. The CDR3 is made up of 18 amino acids. Germline lookup yields CDR1 MNHEY and CDR2 SVGAGI. CDR3 sequence reads: CASSYSSPGQGKSYEQYF. Here the CDR3 DNA reads TGTGCCAGCAGTTACTCGTCTCCCGGACAGGGAAAATCCTACGAGCAGTACTTC.

V gene TRBV7-9 combines with J gene TRBJ1-1, with no clear D. The CDR3 spans 14 residues. The V end lost 5 bases, the J end lost 2 bases, and 12 bases lay between the germline ends. CDR1 is SEHNR, CDR2 FQNEAQ, per germline (reference sequence). The chain's CDR3 is CASSILTANTEAFF. The CDR3 bases are TGTGCCAGCAGCATTCTTACAGCTAACACTGAAGCTTTCTTT. Complete variable domain (other parts from reference TRBV7-9 and TRBJ1-1): DTGVSQNPRHKITKRGQNVTFRCDPISEHNRLYWYRQTLGQGPEFLTYFQNEAQLEKSRLLSDRFSAERPKGSFSTLEIQRTEQGDSAMYLCASSILTANTEAFFGQGTRLTVV.

The chain combines TRBV7-9 with TRBJ1-1; unclear D gene. The V and J ends lost 3 bases and 1 base respectively, with 15 bases between them. The germline V gene encodes CDR1 SEHNR and CDR2 FQNEAQ (reference sequence). The CDR3 loop spans 16 amino acids. This chain's CDR3 is CASSLDPTYRNTEAFF. The CDR3 nucleotides read TGTGCCAGCAGCTTGGATCCCACCTACAGGAACACTGAAGCTTTCTTT.

The chain couples TRBV7-3 to TRBJ2-2; D is undetermined. The CDR3 contains 12 residues. Trimming took off 5 bases at V and 3 bases at J, with 4 bases between the two ends. Germline lookup yields CDR1 SGHTA and CDR2 FQGTGA. CDR3 DNA: TGTGCCAGCAGCCTATACACCGGGGAGCTGTTTTTT. Protein product: CASSLYTGELFF.

The CDR3 nucleotides are TGTGCCAGCAGTTACGGGACGGCTGGCTCTGGAAACACCATATATTTT. This translates into CASSYGTAGSGNTIYF. This chain uses TRBV6-6 with TRBJ1-3, with D tentatively TRBD1 (5 bases). Germline V CDR1 and CDR2: MNHNY, SVGAGI (reference sequence). The CDR3 is 16 amino acids. Deletions cut 2 bases from V and 0 bases from J, with 11 bases between.

This clonotype has at least ten counts. The chain is built from TRBV7-2 and TRBJ1-6; D is undetermined. Per the germline V gene, CDR1 is SGHTA and CDR2 is FQGNSA. The CDR3 consists of 14 residues. V dropped 4 bases and J dropped 7 bases, with 11 bases sitting between them. Here the CDR3 DNA reads TGTGCCAGCAGCTACGGGTCAGACAATTCACCCCTCCACTTT. It specifies CASSYGSDNSPLHF. Based on the CDR3 plus reference TRBV7-2 and TRBJ1-6, the full variable domain is GAGVSQSPSNKVTEKGKDVELRCDPISGHTALYWYRQSLGQGLEFLIYFQGNSAPDKSGLPSDRFSAERTGGSVSTLTIQRTQQEDSAVYLCASSYGSDNSPLHFGNGTRLTVT.

This chain links TRBV10-2 with TRBJ2-2; D ambiguous. The CDR3 runs to 13 residues. Germline V gives CDR1 WSHSY, CDR2 SAAADI. Trimming left V 2 bases short and J 6 bases short, with 7 bases between. The CDR3 DNA reads TGCGCCAGCAGTGAGGACGTCGCCGGGGAGCTGTTTTTT. It specifies CASSEDVAGELFF.